A selection of T cell receptor beta chains follows, all from one sample in a study of CD8+CD57+ T cells in acquired aplastic anemia. MiXCR, applied by TCRdb to the reads, yields one record per CDR3 protein. The sample has about 200,000 distinct CDR3 sequences; around three fifths are singletons. The specimen was sorted CD4+, CD8+, or CD8+CD57+ T cells (not recorded which) from PBMCs. These receptors were obtained from a human donor with aplastic anemia. Each CDR3 is given with its conserved first and last residue. Fields, in order: V gene, J gene, D gene, clone size, CDR3 DNA, CDR3 protein. The D gene is left open where the match is weak. The size of a clone is reported for some rows only, either as once, few or many, or as a class for expanded clones.

TRBV9	TRBJ1-2	-	-	TGTGCCAGCAGCCCACTCGTGGCATTACAGTTC	CASSPLVALQF
TRBV10-3	TRBJ2-2	-	-	TGTGCCATCAGTGAGGATGGGGACACCGGGGAGCTGTTTTTT	CAISEDGDTGELFF
TRBV9	TRBJ2-7	-	once	TGTGCCAGCAGCTCCTACCTTCGGAAATCCTACGAGCAGTACTTC	CASSSYLRKSYEQYF
TRBV15	TRBJ2-7	TRBD1	-	TGTGCCACCAGCAGAGCTAGGATCGGGACAGGGGCCCTTGACCCTTCCTACGAGCAGTACTTC	CATSRARIGTGALDPSYEQYF
TRBV5-1	TRBJ2-7	TRBD2	-	TGCGCCAGCAGCTTCGGACTAGCGTTCACCTACGAGCAGTACTTC	CASSFGLAFTYEQYF
TRBV7-9	TRBJ2-1	-	-	TGTGCCAGCAGCCCCCGGGGTGACTCCTACAATGAGCAGTTCTTC	CASSPRGDSYNEQFF
TRBV7-3	TRBJ2-5	TRBD1	many	TGTGCCAGCAGCCCAGAGGGACAGGGGGAGACCCAGTACTTC	CASSPEGQGETQYF
TRBV7-9	TRBJ1-1	TRBD1	-	TGTGCCAGCAGCTTAGGGGACAGGGCTGGCACTGAAGCTTTCTTT	CASSLGDRAGTEAFF
TRBV15	TRBJ2-5	TRBD1	-	TGTGCCACCAGCAGAGATAGGGACAGGGTTGCCGAGACCCAGTACTTC	CATSRDRDRVAETQYF
TRBV6-1	TRBJ1-5	-	-	TGTGCCAGCAGTGTGGAGACCGGTGGCAATCAGCCCCAGCATTTT	CASSVETGGNQPQHF
TRBV20-1	TRBJ1-1	-	few	TGCAGTGCAGGGACTATTCAGAACACTGAAGCTTTCTTT	CSAGTIQNTEAFF
TRBV24-1	TRBJ2-3	TRBD2	few	TGTGCCACCAGTGACGCGACTAGCTATGGAGCGGATACGCAGTATTTT	CATSDATSYGADTQYF
TRBV29-1	TRBJ1-2	-	-	TGCAGCAGTTATGGTGGGGGACCTAATGGCTACACCTTC	CSSYGGGPNGYTF
TRBV29-1	TRBJ2-1	-	-	TGCAGCGTTCTCGGGGGGCACGAGGTCTACAATGAGCAGTTCTTC	CSVLGGHEVYNEQFF
TRBV9	TRBJ2-1	-	-	TGTGCCAGCAGCGTAGTAGGTGGGTTAGCCTACAATGAGCAGTTCTTC	CASSVVGGLAYNEQFF
TRBV15	TRBJ2-3	-	-	TGTGCCACCAGCAGCGATAACAGGGGAGGTGGGCAGTATTTT	CATSSDNRGGGQYF
TRBV5-6	TRBJ2-3	-	once	TGTGCCAGCAGCTTAGAGGTAAGGGGAGGGGCAGGGGTTTTTGGCACAGATACGCAGTATTTT	CASSLEVRGGAGVFGTDTQYF
TRBV7-8	TRBJ2-1	-	many	TGTGCCAGCAGCTTAATGTTGAATCTCGGCAATGAGCAGTTCTTC	CASSLMLNLGNEQFF
TRBV2	TRBJ1-1	-	-	TGTGCCAGTTTCTCAATCACTGAAGCTTTCTTT	CASFSITEAFF
TRBV20-1	TRBJ2-7	-	-	TGCAGTGCTAGATTAGGAAACGAGCAGTACTTC	CSARLGNEQYF
TRBV19	TRBJ1-1	-	-	TGTGCCAGTAGTACGGGTGTGAACACTGAAGCTTTCTTT	CASSTGVNTEAFF
TRBV7-3	TRBJ1-2	-	-	TGTGCCAGCAGCCTAGGAGACAGTTTAAGCTATGGCTACACCTTC	CASSLGDSLSYGYTF
TRBV7-2	TRBJ2-7	TRBD1	-	TGTGCCAGCAGCTTTAGTGGGCAGGGGGCCTACGAGCAGTACTTC	CASSFSGQGAYEQYF
TRBV20-1	TRBJ2-5	-	-	TGCAGTGCTAGAGGCCGGGGGCAAGAGACCCAGTACTTC	CSARGRGQETQYF
TRBV7-2	TRBJ2-7	-	-	TGTGCCAGCAGCTTAAGAACCGGTCCCTCTTTC	CASSLRTGPSF
TRBV29-1	TRBJ2-3	TRBD2	-	TGCAGCGTGGAAAGCGGGGCCCCCGGCACAGATACGCAGTATTTT	CSVESGAPGTDTQYF